Listed below are T cell receptor beta chains from one sample, sequenced in a study of T-cell reconstitution after alpha-beta-depleted transplantation in children. Each CDR3 protein gets one entry after TCRdb re-called the PCR reads with MiXCR. The profile shows around 530,000 distinct CDR3 sequences, about 30% of them singletons. This sample comprised PBMCs from the stem cell graft donor, obtained from the stem cell graft. These receptors originate from a human donor who donated a stem cell graft to a child with aplastic anemia. Both conserved end residues are part of each CDR3. Fields, in order: J gene, D gene, V gene, CDR3 length, clone size, CDR3 DNA, CDR3 protein. A D gene is named only where the DNA matches it firmly. The size of a clone is reported for some rows only, either as once, few or many, or as a class for expanded clones.

TRBJ2-7,.,TRBV7-2,15,.,TGTGCCAGCAGCTTAGGTGGGACTCTGAACTACGAGCAGTACTTC,CASSLGGTLNYEQYF
TRBJ2-1,.,TRBV7-9,14,.,TGTGCCAGCAGCGGCCGCGCGGGCGTCAATGAGCAGTTCTTC,CASSGRAGVNEQFF
TRBJ2-1,TRBD2,TRBV20-1,14,few,TGCAGTGCCCAACCGCTACTAGCGACGAATGAGCAGTTCTTC,CSAQPLLATNEQFF
TRBJ1-2,TRBD1,TRBV7-2,15,.,TGTGCCAGCAGCTTAGGGCCGACAGGGGGCGGAGGCTACACCTTC,CASSLGPTGGGGYTF
TRBJ2-5,TRBD1,TRBV19,16,.,TGTGCCAGTAGTATAGATCTGGAGGCCAGGGGGGAGACCCAGTACTTC,CASSIDLEARGETQYF
TRBJ2-1,TRBD2,TRBV20-1,18,.,TGCAGTGCTAGAGATTCGGAAAGCGGGAGAAGAGTGTACAATGAGCAGTTCTTC,CSARDSESGRRVYNEQFF
TRBJ2-2,.,TRBV12-3/TRBV12-4,15,.,TGTGCCAGCAGGCCGACCCGATTGAACACCGGGGAGCTGTTTTTT,CASRPTRLNTGELFF
TRBJ2-3,.,TRBV20-1,15,.,TGCAGTGCTAGGGTGTCGCGACAGAGGCCAGATACGCAGTATTTT,CSARVSRQRPDTQYF
TRBJ1-4,TRBD1,TRBV7-2,14,few,TGTGCCAGCAGCCCAGGGGGAGCTAATGAAAAACTGTTTTTT,CASSPGGANEKLFF
TRBJ2-1,TRBD2,TRBV11-3,16,.,TGTGCCAGCAGCTTAGGGAAGGGACTAGCGGGAAATGAGCAGTTCTTC,CASSLGKGLAGNEQFF